The present T cell receptor (beta chain) was sequenced within a study of T cell repertoires in cytomegalovirus infection. Study summary: Carrying CMV and the relevant HLA type showed in public TCR beta signatures.

MiXCR, applied by TCRdb to the reads, yields one record per CDR3 protein. This repertoire shows roughly 300,000 distinct CDR3 sequences, roughly 25% found once; its top ten account for about 15%. Ten or more counts support this clonotype. The sequenced sample was PBMCs. The source of this sequence is a human donor in good health (CMV status not recorded). Some clones in this sample may be carry-over from other donors' samples.

The CDR3 bases are TGTGCCAGCAGCAGCGACCTCGGACTAGCGGGAGTGGCTGAGCAGTTCTTC. Amino acids: CASSSDLGLAGVAEQFF. The J gene is TRBJ2-1, the V gene TRBV7-9; TRBD2 aligns across 13 bases. The CDR3 runs to 17 residues. The germline gives CDR1 SEHNR, CDR2 FQNEAQ (reference sequence). V shed 5 bases and J 9 bases; nucleotides not matched to a gene: 13.